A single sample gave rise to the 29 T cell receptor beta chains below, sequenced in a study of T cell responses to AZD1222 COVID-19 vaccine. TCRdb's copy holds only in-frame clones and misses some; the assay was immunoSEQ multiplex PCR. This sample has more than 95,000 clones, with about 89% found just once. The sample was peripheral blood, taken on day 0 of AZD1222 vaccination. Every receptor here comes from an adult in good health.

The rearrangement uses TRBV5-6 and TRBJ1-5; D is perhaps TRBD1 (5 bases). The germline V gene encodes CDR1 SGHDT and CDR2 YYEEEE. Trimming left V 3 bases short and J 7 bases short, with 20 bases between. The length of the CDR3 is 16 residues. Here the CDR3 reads CASSSFGAGQGQPQHF. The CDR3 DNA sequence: TGTGCCAGCAGCTCCTTCGGCGCAGGGCAAGGGCAGCCCCAGCATTTT.

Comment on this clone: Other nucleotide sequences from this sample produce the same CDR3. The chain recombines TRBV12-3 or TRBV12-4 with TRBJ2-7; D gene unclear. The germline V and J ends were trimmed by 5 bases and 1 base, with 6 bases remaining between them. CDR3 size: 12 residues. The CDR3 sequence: CASSPGSYEQYF. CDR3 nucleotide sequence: TGTGCCAGCAGTCCCGGATCCTACGAGCAGTACTTC.

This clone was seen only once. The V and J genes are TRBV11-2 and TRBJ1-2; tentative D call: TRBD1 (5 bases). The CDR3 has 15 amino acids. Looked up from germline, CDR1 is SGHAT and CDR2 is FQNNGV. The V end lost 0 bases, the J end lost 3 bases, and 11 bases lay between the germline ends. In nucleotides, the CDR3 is TGTGCCAGCAGCTTAGATCAATCGGGGCACTATGGCTACACCTTC. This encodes CASSLDQSGHYGYTF.

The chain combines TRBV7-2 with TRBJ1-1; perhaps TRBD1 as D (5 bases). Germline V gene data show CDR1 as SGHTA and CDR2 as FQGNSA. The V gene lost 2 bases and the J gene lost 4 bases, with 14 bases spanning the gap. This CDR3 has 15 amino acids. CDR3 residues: CASSLFRVISTEAFF. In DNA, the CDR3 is TGTGCCAGCAGCTTATTCAGGGTAATCAGCACTGAAGCTTTCTTT.

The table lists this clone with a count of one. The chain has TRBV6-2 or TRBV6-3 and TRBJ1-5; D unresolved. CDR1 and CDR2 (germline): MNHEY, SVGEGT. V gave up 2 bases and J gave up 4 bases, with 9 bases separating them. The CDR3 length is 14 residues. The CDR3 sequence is CASSYRVVNQPQHF. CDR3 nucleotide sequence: TGTGCCAGCAGTTACAGGGTCGTGAATCAGCCCCAGCATTTT.

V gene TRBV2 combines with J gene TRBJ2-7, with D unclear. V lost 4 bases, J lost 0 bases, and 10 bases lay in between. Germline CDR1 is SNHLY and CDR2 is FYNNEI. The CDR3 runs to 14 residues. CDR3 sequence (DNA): TGTGCCAGCAGTGGAGGCAGGAACTCCTACGAGCAGTACTTC. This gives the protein CASSGGRNSYEQYF.

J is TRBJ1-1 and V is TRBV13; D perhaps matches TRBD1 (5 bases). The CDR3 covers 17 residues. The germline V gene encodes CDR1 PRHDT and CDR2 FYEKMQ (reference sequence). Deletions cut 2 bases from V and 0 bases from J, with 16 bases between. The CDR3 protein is CASSLIVLQGMNTEAFF. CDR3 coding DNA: TGTGCCAGCAGCTTAATCGTGCTGCAGGGAATGAACACTGAAGCTTTCTTT. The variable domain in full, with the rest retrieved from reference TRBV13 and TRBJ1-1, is AAGVIQSPRHLIKEKRETATLKCYPIPRHDTVYWYQQGPGQDPQFLISFYEKMQSDKGSIPDRFSAQQFSDYHSELNMSSLELGDSALYFCASSLIVLQGMNTEAFFGQGTRLTVV.

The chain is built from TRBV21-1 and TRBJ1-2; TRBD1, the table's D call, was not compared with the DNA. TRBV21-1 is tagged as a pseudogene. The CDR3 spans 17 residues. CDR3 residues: CASSRAETVGSPHGYTF. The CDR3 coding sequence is TGTGCCAGCAGCAGGGCAGAAACTGTAGGATCCCCACATGGCTACACCTTC.

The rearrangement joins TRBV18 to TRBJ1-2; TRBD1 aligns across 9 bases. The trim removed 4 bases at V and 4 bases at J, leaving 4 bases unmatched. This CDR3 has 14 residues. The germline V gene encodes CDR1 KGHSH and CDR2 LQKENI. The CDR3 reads CASSRDRESYGYTF. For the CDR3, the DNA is TGTGCCAGCTCACGGGACAGGGAATCCTATGGCTACACCTTC.

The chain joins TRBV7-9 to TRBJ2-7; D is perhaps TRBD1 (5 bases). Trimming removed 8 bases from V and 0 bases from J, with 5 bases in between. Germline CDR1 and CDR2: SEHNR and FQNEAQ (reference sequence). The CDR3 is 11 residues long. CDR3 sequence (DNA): TGTGCCAGCCAGGGCTCCTACGAGCAGTACTTC. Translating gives CASQGSYEQYF. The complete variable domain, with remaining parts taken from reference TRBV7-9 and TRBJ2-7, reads DTGVSQNPRHKITKRGQNVTFRCDPISEHNRLYWYRQTLGQGPEFLTYFQNEAQLEKSRLLSDRFSAERPKGSFSTLEIQRTEQGDSAMYLCASQGSYEQYFGPGTRLTVT.

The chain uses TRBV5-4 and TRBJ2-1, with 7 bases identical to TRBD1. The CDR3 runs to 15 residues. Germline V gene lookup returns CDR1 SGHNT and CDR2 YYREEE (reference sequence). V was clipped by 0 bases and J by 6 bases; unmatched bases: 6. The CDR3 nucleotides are TGTGCCAGCAGCTTGGCAGGGGGTTTTGCCAATGAGCAGTTCTTC. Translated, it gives CASSLAGGFANEQFF.

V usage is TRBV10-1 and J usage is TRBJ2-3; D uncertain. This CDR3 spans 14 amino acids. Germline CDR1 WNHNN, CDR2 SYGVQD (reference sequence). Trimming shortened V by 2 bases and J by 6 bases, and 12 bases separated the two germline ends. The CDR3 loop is CASSENGYSDTQYF. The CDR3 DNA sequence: TGCGCCAGCAGTGAGAATGGCTACTCGGATACGCAGTATTTT.

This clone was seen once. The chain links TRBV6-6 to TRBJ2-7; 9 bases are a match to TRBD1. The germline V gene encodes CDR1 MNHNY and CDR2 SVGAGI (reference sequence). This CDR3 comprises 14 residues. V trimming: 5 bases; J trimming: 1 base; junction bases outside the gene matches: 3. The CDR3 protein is CASSRQGVSYEQYF. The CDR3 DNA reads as TGTGCCAGCAGTCGACAGGGGGTATCCTACGAGCAGTACTTC.

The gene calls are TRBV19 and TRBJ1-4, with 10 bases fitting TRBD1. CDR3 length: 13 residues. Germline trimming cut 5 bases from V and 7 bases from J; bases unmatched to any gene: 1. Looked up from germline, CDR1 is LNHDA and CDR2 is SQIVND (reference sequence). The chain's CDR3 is CASSGDRGEKLFF. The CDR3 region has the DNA TGTGCCAGTAGTGGGGACAGGGGTGAAAAACTGTTTTTT.

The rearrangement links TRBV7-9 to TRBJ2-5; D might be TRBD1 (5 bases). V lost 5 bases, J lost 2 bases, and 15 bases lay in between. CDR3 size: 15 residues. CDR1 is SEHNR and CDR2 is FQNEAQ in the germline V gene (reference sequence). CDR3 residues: CASSPIGRVQETQYF. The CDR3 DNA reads TGTGCCAGCAGCCCAATTGGCAGGGTTCAAGAGACCCAGTACTTC.

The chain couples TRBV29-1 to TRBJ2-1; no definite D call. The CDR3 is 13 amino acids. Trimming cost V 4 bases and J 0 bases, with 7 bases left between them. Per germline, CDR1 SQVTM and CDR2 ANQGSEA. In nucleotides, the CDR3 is TGCAGCGTTGGTAGTCACTCCTACAATGAGCAGTTCTTC. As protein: CSVGSHSYNEQFF.

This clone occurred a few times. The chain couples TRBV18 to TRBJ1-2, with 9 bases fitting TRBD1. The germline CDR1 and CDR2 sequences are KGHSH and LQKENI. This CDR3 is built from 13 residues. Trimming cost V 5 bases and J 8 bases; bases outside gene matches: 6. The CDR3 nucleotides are TGTGCCAGCTCAGCGGGACAGGGTGTAGGCTACACCTTC. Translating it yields CASSAGQGVGYTF.

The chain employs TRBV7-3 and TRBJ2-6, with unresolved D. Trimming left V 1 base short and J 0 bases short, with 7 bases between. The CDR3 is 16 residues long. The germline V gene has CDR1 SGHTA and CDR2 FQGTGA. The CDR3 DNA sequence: TGTGCCAGCAGCTTAAAGGCCCGCTCTGGGGCCAACGTCCTGACTTTC. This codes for CASSLKARSGANVLTF.

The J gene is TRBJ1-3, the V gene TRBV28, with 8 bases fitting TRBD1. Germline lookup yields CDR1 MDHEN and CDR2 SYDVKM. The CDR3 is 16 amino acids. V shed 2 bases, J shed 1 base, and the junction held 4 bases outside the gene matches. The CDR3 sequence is CASSLSRDRSGNTIYF. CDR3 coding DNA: TGTGCCAGCAGTTTAAGCCGGGACAGGTCTGGAAACACCATATATTTT.

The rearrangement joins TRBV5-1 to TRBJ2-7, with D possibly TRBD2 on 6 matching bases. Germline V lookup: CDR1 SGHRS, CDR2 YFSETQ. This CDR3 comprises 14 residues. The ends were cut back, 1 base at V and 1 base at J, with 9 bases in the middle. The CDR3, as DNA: TGCGCCAGCAGCTTGCGTGGGACTTCCTACGAGCAGTACTTC. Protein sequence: CASSLRGTSYEQYF.

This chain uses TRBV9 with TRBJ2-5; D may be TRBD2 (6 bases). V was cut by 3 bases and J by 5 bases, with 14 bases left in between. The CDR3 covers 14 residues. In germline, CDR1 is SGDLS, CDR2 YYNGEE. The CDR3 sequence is CASSGSGGTETQYF. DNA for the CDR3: TGTGCCAGCAGCGGCTCAGGCGGGACGGAGACCCAGTACTTC.

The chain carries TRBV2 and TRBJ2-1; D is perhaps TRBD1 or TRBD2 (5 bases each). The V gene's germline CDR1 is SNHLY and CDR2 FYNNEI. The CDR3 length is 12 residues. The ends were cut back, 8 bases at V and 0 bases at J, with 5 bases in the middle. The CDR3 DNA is TGTGCCAGCGGGACCTCCTACAATGAGCAGTTCTTC. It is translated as CASGTSYNEQFF.

This chain's CDR3 is CASSPQPAGGQETQYF. As DNA, the CDR3 is TGTGCCAGCAGCCCCCAGCCAGCGGGGGGACAAGAGACCCAGTACTTC. V and J are TRBV11-2 and TRBJ2-5, with TRBD2 matching over 9 bases. Germline trimming cut 5 bases from V and 2 bases from J; bases unmatched to any gene: 9. CDR3 size: 16 residues. Per the germline V gene, CDR1 is SGHAT and CDR2 is FQNNGV.

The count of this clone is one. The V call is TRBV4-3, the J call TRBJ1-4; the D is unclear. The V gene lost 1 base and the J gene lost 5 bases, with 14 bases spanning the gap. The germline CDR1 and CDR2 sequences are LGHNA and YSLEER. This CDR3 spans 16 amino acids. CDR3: CASSQVSGTINEKLFF. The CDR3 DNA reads TGCGCCAGCAGCCAAGTTTCGGGCACGATAAATGAAAAACTGTTTTTT.

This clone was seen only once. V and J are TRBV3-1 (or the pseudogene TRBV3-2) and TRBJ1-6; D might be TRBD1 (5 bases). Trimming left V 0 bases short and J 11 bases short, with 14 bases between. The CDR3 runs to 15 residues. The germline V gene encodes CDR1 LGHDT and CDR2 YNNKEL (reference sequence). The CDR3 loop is CASSQDSEGKTPLHF. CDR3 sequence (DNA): TGTGCCAGCAGCCAAGATAGTGAGGGGAAGACACCCCTCCACTTT.

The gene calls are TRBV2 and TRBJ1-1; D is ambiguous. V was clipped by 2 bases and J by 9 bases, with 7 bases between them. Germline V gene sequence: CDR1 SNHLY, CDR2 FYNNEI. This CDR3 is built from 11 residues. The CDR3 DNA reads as TGTGCCAGCAGTGAATGGGCCAAAGCTTTCTTT. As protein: CASSEWAKAFF.

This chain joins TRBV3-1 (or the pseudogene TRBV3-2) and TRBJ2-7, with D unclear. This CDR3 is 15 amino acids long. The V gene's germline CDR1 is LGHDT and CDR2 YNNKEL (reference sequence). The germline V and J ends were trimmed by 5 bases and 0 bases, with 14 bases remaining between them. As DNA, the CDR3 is TGTGCCAGCAGCTTCTCGGCACTCAGCTCCTACGAGCAGTACTTC. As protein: CASSFSALSSYEQYF.

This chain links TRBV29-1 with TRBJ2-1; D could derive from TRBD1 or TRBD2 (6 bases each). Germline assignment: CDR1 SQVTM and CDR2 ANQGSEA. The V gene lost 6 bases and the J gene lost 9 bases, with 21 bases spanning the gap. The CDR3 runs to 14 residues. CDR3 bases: TGCAGCGTGAGGGGGGCGGTGCGGCGGCGTGAGCAGTTCTTC. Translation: CSVRGAVRRREQFF.

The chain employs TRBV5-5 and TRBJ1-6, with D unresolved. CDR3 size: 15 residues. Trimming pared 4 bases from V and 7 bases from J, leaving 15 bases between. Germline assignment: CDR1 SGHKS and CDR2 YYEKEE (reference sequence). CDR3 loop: CASSRAFAGNSPLHF. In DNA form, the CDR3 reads TGTGCCAGCAGCCGCGCATTCGCCGGAAATTCACCCCTCCACTTT. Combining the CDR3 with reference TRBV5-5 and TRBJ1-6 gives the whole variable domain DAGVTQSPTHLIKTRGQQVTLRCSPISGHKSVSWYQQVLGQGPQFIFQYYEKEERGRGNFPDRFSARQFPNYSSELNVNALLLGDSALYLCASSRAFAGNSPLHFGNGTRLTVT.